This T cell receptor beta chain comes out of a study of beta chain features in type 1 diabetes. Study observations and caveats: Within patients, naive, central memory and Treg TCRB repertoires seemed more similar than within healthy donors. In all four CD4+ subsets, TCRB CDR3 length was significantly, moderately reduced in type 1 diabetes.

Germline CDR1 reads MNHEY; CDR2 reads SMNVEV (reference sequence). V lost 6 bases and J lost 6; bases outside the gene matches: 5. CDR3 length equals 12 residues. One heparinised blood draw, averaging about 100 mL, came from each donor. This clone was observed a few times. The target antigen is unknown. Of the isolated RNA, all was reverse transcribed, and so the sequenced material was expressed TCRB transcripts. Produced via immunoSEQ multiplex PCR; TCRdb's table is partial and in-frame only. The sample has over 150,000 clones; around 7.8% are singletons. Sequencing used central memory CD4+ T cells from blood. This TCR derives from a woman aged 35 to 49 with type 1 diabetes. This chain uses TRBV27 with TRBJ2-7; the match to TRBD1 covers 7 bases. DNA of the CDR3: TGTGCCAGCAGCACCTACAGGGGCGAGCAGTACTTC. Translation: CASSTYRGEQYF.